The 10 T cell receptor beta chains listed next were all sequenced from one sample in a study of T cell changes during pregnancy in multiple sclerosis. Assay used: immunoSEQ multiplex PCR; TCRdb lists only in-frame clones, some missing. Of about 100,000 clones in the sample, about 91% are singletons; the top ten hold around 3.1%. Sequenced material: peripheral blood, taken in the second trimester of pregnancy. All receptors derive from a female donor with multiple sclerosis, enrolled in a pregnancy study.

This sequence joins TRBV28 and TRBJ1-5; tentatively, D is TRBD1 (6 bases). This CDR3 has 15 amino acids. Germline V gene sequence: CDR1 MDHEN, CDR2 SYDVKM. The ends were cut back, 7 bases at V and 4 bases at J, with 17 bases in the middle. The CDR3: CASMGVGGGNQPQHF. CDR3 in DNA: TGTGCCAGCATGGGGGTGGGAGGGGGAAATCAGCCCCAGCATTTT.

The rearrangement uses TRBV18 and TRBJ1-5; 10 nucleotides match TRBD1. The V and J ends lost 3 bases and 7 bases, in that order; junction bases with no gene match: 6. The CDR3 is 15 amino acids. CDR1 KGHSH and CDR2 LQKENI come from the germline V gene. The CDR3 here is CASSPGTGVYQPQHF. For the CDR3, the DNA is TGTGCCAGCTCACCCGGGACAGGGGTATACCAGCCCCAGCATTTT.

The V and J genes are TRBV5-4 and TRBJ1-2; 8 bases fit TRBD1. The CDR3 has 15 amino acids. Germline CDR1 is SGHNT and CDR2 is YYREEE (reference sequence). With V trimmed by 0 bases and J by 4 bases, 5 bases remained unmatched. The chain's CDR3 is CASSLAGTGAYGYTF. CDR3 DNA: TGTGCCAGCAGCTTGGCCGGGACAGGCGCCTATGGCTACACCTTC.

This clone was observed a single time. The V and J genes are TRBV28 and TRBJ2-7, with 7 bases that match TRBD2. Germline loops: CDR1 MDHEN, CDR2 SYDVKM. CDR3 length equals 16 residues. Trimming took 5 bases from V and 0 from J; bases not matched to a gene: 10. The DNA of the CDR3 is TGTGCCAGCAGTCCCACCCGGACTAGGGGCTCCTACGAGCAGTACTTC. Residues: CASSPTRTRGSYEQYF.

In the case of this clone: Mismatch with germline at one junction end may stem from a read error. CDR3 DNA: TGTGCTAGCAGCTTAGGAAGAGCGGGAGGGCCCAACACCGGGGAGCTGTTTTTT. It is translated as CASSLGRAGGPNTGELFF. V and J are TRBV7-7 and TRBJ2-2; 10 bases match TRBD2. This CDR3 contains 18 residues. CDR1 and CDR2 (germline): SSHAT, FNYEAQ (reference sequence).

This chain connects TRBV27 to TRBJ1-2, with TRBD1 identical over 8 bases. CDR1 MNHEY and CDR2 SMNVEV come from the germline V gene (reference sequence). The CDR3 runs to 13 residues. With 6 bases clipped from V and 8 bases from J, the junction kept 8 bases outside the gene matches. The CDR3: CASRSRTGLGYTF. The CDR3 region has the DNA TGTGCCAGCAGATCCCGGACAGGGCTCGGCTACACCTTC.

J is TRBJ2-7 and V is TRBV27; no reliable D call. This CDR3 comprises 14 residues. The V gene's germline CDR1 is MNHEY and CDR2 SMNVEV (reference sequence). V lost 4 bases and J 4 bases, leaving 14 bases between the germline ends. CDR3 amino acids: CASSSSIGGYEQYF. The CDR3 DNA is TGTGCCAGCAGTTCATCCATCGGCGGATACGAGCAGTACTTC.

The table lists this clone with a few counts. V usage is TRBV6-6 and J usage is TRBJ1-5; no reliable D call. This CDR3 spans 12 amino acids. Germline CDR1 is MNHNY and CDR2 is SVGAGI (reference sequence). V lost 6 bases and J lost 6, with 9 bases in between. CDR3 sequence (DNA): TGTGCCAGCAGGAGGGAAGGTCAGCCCCAGCATTTT. It encodes CASRREGQPQHF.

V and J are TRBV15 and TRBJ2-7; 7 bases match TRBD1. The CDR3 loop spans 15 amino acids. The junction had 8 bases not matched to a gene; V was cut back by 3 bases and J by 3 bases. Germline V gene sequence: CDR1 LNHNV, CDR2 YYDKDF (reference sequence). DNA for the CDR3: TGTGCCACCAGCAGGAGTCCGGGGACAGTCTACGAGCAGTACTTC. It codes for CATSRSPGTVYEQYF.

This chain joins TRBV28 and TRBJ1-3; D gene unclear. The CDR3 length is 13 residues. Per the germline V gene, CDR1 is MDHEN and CDR2 is SYDVKM. Trimming left V 7 bases short and J 9 bases short, with 16 bases between. CDR3 sequence: CASKVGSLGTIYF. CDR3 sequence (DNA): TGTGCCAGCAAAGTAGGGAGCCTGGGCACCATATATTTT. The full variable domain, in which reference TRBV28 and TRBJ1-3 provide the parts outside the CDR3, is DVKVTQSSRYLVKRTGEKVFLECVQDMDHENMFWYRQDPGLGLRLIYFSYDVKMKEKGDIPEGYSVSREKKERFSLILESASTNQTSMYLCASKVGSLGTIYFGEGSWLTVV.